A selection of T cell receptor beta chains follows, all from one sample in a study of shared clonotypes between healthy human individuals. The method was immunoSEQ multiplex PCR; TCRdb's version includes in-frame clones alone and lacks a portion of them. Seen here are approximately 500,000 clones, 90% to 97% observed once, and the top ten hold approximately 0.062%. Input material: naive CD4+ T cells sorted from blood. The receptors derive from a woman in her twenties or thirties in good health. CDR3s include the opening cysteine and the closing phenylalanine or tryptophan. The order of the fields is J gene, D gene, V gene, clone size, CDR3 protein, CDR3 DNA. A D gene is named only where the DNA matches it firmly. Only part of the rows carry a size: once, few, many, or a class if the clone is expanded.

>TRBJ1-5|.|TRBV28|.
CASRVGQDNQPQHF
TGTGCCAGCAGGGTGGGACAAGACAATCAGCCCCAGCATTTT
>TRBJ2-1|TRBD2|TRBV5-1|.
CASSLALAGGLYEQFF
TGCGCCAGCAGCTTGGCTCTAGCGGGAGGGCTTTATGAGCAGTTCTTC
>TRBJ1-1|TRBD1|TRBV6-5|.
CASRWDRRGTEAFF
TGTGCCAGCAGATGGGACAGGAGGGGAACTGAAGCTTTCTTT
>TRBJ1-2|TRBD1|TRBV4-1|.
CASSQVGTGGRYTF
TGCGCCAGCAGCCAAGTCGGGACAGGGGGCCGGTACACCTTC
>TRBJ1-5|TRBD1|TRBV28|.
CASSYRGRGQPQHF
TGTGCCAGCAGTTACAGGGGGCGCGGGCAGCCCCAGCATTTT
>TRBJ1-1|.|TRBV2|.
CASSVRGVRTEAFF
TGTGCCAGCAGTGTAAGGGGAGTGAGGACTGAAGCTTTCTTT
>TRBJ1-1|.|TRBV7-2|.
CASSTQENTEAFF
TGTGCCAGCAGCACTCAGGAAAACACTGAAGCTTTCTTT
>TRBJ1-4|.|TRBV28|.
CASSPNEKLFF
TGTGCCAGCAGTCCTAATGAAAAACTGTTTTTT
>TRBJ1-3|.|TRBV9|.
CASSDQMSSGNTIYF
TGTGCCAGCAGCGACCAGATGTCATCTGGAAACACCATATATTTT
>TRBJ1-5|.|TRBV29-1|.
CSLRPRAGTGDQHF
TGCAGCCTGAGGCCTCGAGCGGGGACCGGGGACCAGCATTTT
>TRBJ1-1|TRBD1|TRBV6-5|once
CASSYSGTGDTEAFF
TGTGCCAGCAGTTACTCCGGGACAGGGGACACTGAAGCTTTCTTT
>TRBJ2-5|TRBD1|TRBV2|.
CASITDRGSETQYF
TGTGCCAGCATAACGGACAGGGGGTCAGAGACCCAGTACTTC
>TRBJ1-2|TRBD1|TRBV28|.
CASRSGTEIYGYTF
TGTGCCAGCAGGTCCGGGACAGAAATCTATGGCTACACCTTC